The clone carrying this T cell receptor (beta chain) appeared many times. The study amplified TCR beta CDR3 regions using RNA transcripts. RT-PCR was first run with HTBI primers, then multiplex PCR in a second round. TCRdb reprocessed the multiplex PCR reads via MiXCR and lists one record per CDR3 protein. The sample has 620,000 or so distinct CDR3 sequences, 20% to 25% seen once. There are 11 residues in the CDR3. Per the germline V gene, CDR1 is SQVTM and CDR2 is ANQGSEA. With 5 bases removed from V and 8 bases from J, the gap between germline ends came to 12 bases. Pregnancy or lactation, uncontrolled infections and other autoimmune diseases were grounds for excluding patients. Clinical symptoms and serum thyroxine were used for diagnosis; TRAb, thyroid ultrasound and orbital computed tomography were also relied on. The data derive from a study of Graves' ophthalmopathy and Graves' hyperthyroidism. At the level of the study: The blood sample was drawn at first diagnosis and before any treatment.

The chain employs TRBV29-1 and TRBJ1-2, with D perhaps matching TRBD1 (5 bases). The source material was peripheral blood. This TCR was recovered from a woman between 18 and 29 years old with stable Graves' hyperthyroidism. Some clones in this sample may be carry-over from other donors' samples. The CDR3 loop reads CSVSGPRGYTF. The DNA of the CDR3 is TGCAGCGTTTCAGGGCCTCGAGGCTACACCTTC.